This T cell receptor beta chain was sequenced for a study of post-analysis software for immune sequencing data. Study-wide context: Some patients lacked subtype; others had relapsing-remitting, secondary progressive or progressive-relapsing disease. Study results and limitations: Comparison with controls showed significantly lower normalized Chao1 diversity in multiple sclerosis patients. By F measure, samples from a shared preparation batch strongly co-clustered. TRBV5-6, TRBV5-1 and TRBV20-1 belonged to a set of about 5 TRBV segments that were more frequent in patients than controls.

The authors incorporated unique molecular identifiers into the TCR beta cDNA libraries. T cells numbering roughly 1 to 10 million yielded cDNA molecules that totaled some 500,000. One entry per CDR3 protein, called by TCRdb with MiXCR from the PCR reads. The sample shows fewer than 700,000 distinct CDR3 sequences, 44% of them seen only once. Concerning this clonotype: Its target is not known.

V lost 4 bases and J lost 1; bases outside the gene matches: 4. The germline CDR1 and CDR2 sequences are SQVTM and ANQGSEA. The CDR3 has 14 amino acids. The origin of this receptor is a girl aged 10 to 17 with multiple sclerosis. The specimen sequenced was blood. V and J are TRBV29-1 and TRBJ2-3, with TRBD1 matching over 8 bases. CDR3 coding DNA: TGCAGCGTTGGAGCAGGGGGCCGCACAGATACGCAGTATTTT. Translation gives CSVGAGGRTDTQYF.